A single sample gave rise to the 6 T cell receptor beta chains below, sequenced in a study of blood T cell repertoires in COVID-19. Libraries were prepared by immunoSEQ multiplex PCR; TCRdb keeps only in-frame clonotypes and omits some of them. The sample includes approximately 46,000 clones, roughly 86% of them seen just once. The material sequenced was peripheral blood. These receptors originate from a man between 60 and 75 years old with active or convalescent COVID-19.

This clone was seen a handful of times. The V and J genes are TRBV28 and TRBJ1-4; weak D call: TRBD1 (5 bases). Trimming removed 3 bases from V and 6 bases from J, with 11 bases in between. The CDR3 extends over 14 amino acids. The germline gives CDR1 MDHEN, CDR2 SYDVKM. CDR3 loop: CASSFIGGDEKLFF. CDR3 coding DNA: TGTGCCAGCAGTTTTATAGGAGGGGATGAAAAACTGTTTTTT.

The chain recombines TRBV2 with TRBJ1-2; 8 nucleotides agree with TRBD1. This CDR3 comprises 16 residues. V lost 4 bases to trimming and J lost 8 bases; unmatched junction nucleotides: 15. Germline V gene sequence: CDR1 SNHLY, CDR2 FYNNEI. CDR3 protein: CASSAPQDRDRGGYTF. CDR3 bases: TGTGCCAGCAGTGCCCCACAGGACAGGGATCGAGGCGGCTACACCTTC.

The chain uses TRBV19 and TRBJ2-1, with 9 bases aligning to TRBD2. The germline V gene encodes CDR1 LNHDA and CDR2 SQIVND (reference sequence). CDR3 size: 16 residues. The junction had 8 bases not matched to a gene; V was cut back by 6 bases and J by 2 bases. CDR3 amino acids: CASSIRASGTYNEQFF. DNA for the CDR3: TGTGCCAGTAGCATTCGAGCTAGCGGGACCTACAATGAGCAGTTCTTC.

The gene calls are TRBV3-1 (or the pseudogene TRBV3-2) and TRBJ1-2, with 9 bases that match TRBD1. CDR1 and CDR2 (germline): LGHDT, YNNKEL (reference sequence). V shed 5 bases, J shed 4 bases, and the junction held 5 bases outside the gene matches. The length of the CDR3 is 14 residues. In DNA, the CDR3 is TGTGCCAGCAGCTCGGACAGGGGTGGCTATGGCTACACCTTC. This encodes CASSSDRGGYGYTF.

This rearrangement joins TRBV18 to TRBJ2-7; tentatively, D is TRBD1 (6 bases). The germline gives CDR1 KGHSH, CDR2 LQKENI. Trimming removed 1 base from V and 9 bases from J, with 16 bases in between. The CDR3 length is 14 residues. The CDR3 DNA reads as TGTGCCAGCTCACCACAAACCAACAGGGAAGTGCAGTACTTC. Translating gives CASSPQTNREVQYF.

The chain uses TRBV2 and TRBJ1-2; D may be TRBD1 (5 bases). Between the trimmed V and J ends, which lost 0 bases and 8 bases, there was a span of 13 bases. The germline V gene encodes CDR1 SNHLY and CDR2 FYNNEI. The CDR3 sequence is 14 residues long. The CDR3 region has the DNA TGTGCCAGCAGTGAAGCCGGGGGGGACTTCGGCTACACCTTC. Its protein product is CASSEAGGDFGYTF.